This TCR beta chain was captured by sequencing in a study of OX40 agonist ivuxolimab in advanced cancers. Study-wide context: The costimulatory receptor OX40 (CD134) was targeted by ivuxolimab, a fully human IgG2 agonistic monoclonal antibody. Intravenous ivuxolimab was administered to patients every 2 weeks at six dose levels: 0.01, 0.1, 0.3, 1.5, 3 and 10 mg/kg. Among the roughly 50 dose-escalation patients, some 19 had hepatocellular carcinoma, 15 melanoma, 9 renal cell carcinoma and 9 head and neck cancer. In the dose-escalation cohort, roughly four fifths of patients were male, and the mean age was around 60 years, with a range of about 23 to 90. Patients were allowed to have had prior anti-PD-1, anti-PD-L1 or anti-CTLA-4 therapy, and approximately 40% of the dose-escalation patients had been treated with checkpoint inhibitors. Partial responses occurred in three dose-escalation patients: two with cutaneous melanoma and one with hepatocellular carcinoma. The point of sequencing TCRbeta in the periphery was to test whether ivuxolimab changed TCR sequence diversity and drove clonal T-cell expansion. The paper reports the monotherapy dose-escalation portion (N of about 54 patients) of the phase I ivuxolimab trial. Here is what the overall study found, with its caveats: In the 0.1-3.0 mg/kg groups, partial responders were among the patients with the lowest normalized peripheral clonal expansion, particularly in CD8+ T cells. Low levels of normalized T-cell clonal expansion were also seen in some patients who did not respond. Antigen specificity was not determined for the clonally expanded peripheral T cells. After ivuxolimab, CD8+ T cells had more expanded clones than CD4+ T cells on average. At doses of 0.1 to 3.0 mg/kg, clonal expansion of both CD4+ and CD8+ blood T cells was observed from baseline to week 6.

The CDR3 starts with the cysteine, ends with the phenylalanine, and has 17 residues. The read is trimmed to its CDR3 DNA, 51 bases read in frame from base 1. Looking up the germline V gene yields CDR1 LGHNA and CDR2 YNFKEQ. Trimming takes 0 bases off V and 2 bases off J; junction bases not matched to a gene: 7. The trial excluded patients who had a history of autoimmune disease or were on systemic immunosuppression. Peripheral blood for TCR sequencing was drawn from every dose cohort at baseline, at cycle 4 day 1 and at cycle 7 day 1. The samples were taken from a phase I, first-in-human, multicenter, open-label dose-escalation trial of ivuxolimab. Adults with locally advanced or metastatic melanoma, renal cell carcinoma, hepatocellular carcinoma or head and neck squamous cell carcinoma were enrolled in the trial. Before TCR sequencing, CD4+ and CD8+ T cells were separately sorted from peripheral blood.

Regarding this clone: What this receptor recognizes is not known. No base qualities exist here, and no much larger clone lies one base off it.

Genomic DNA was isolated from the sorted cells so that the TCRbeta CDR3 region could be sequenced. The immunoSEQ Assay was used to sequence the TCRbeta CDR3 regions. This is the immuneACCESS table as TCRdb keeps it, with only in-frame sequences that have V and J called. A part of the clones is gone; compared with another copy, unresolved V genes explain less than half, and the rest is unexplained. The sample data list 76,000 or so clones, and approximately 85% of these were observed just once. Together, the top ten hold 0.61% of the sample. The sample consisted of CD4+ or CD8+ T cells sorted from blood, taken in a trial of the OX40 agonist ivuxolimab. The chain couples TRBV4-2 to TRBJ2-3, with 8 bases in between that match TRBD2. The TCR comes from an adult with an advanced solid tumor such as melanoma, head and neck, liver or kidney cancer. The CDR3 has the sequence CASSQDSGGAPTDTQYF. The bases read TGTGCCAGCAGCCAAGATTCGGGGGGGGCTCCCACAGATACGCAGTATTTT.